The subject of this entry is one TCR beta chain. The target antigen is unknown. The V end was cut by 3 bases, the J end by 2 bases, with 6 bases between. CDR1 and CDR2 (germline): SGHNT, YYREEE (reference sequence). The CDR3 covers 12 residues. This specimen comes from a study of beta chain features in type 1 diabetes. The study, taken as a whole, reports: Shortening that was moderate but significant affected the TCRB CDR3s of Type 1 diabetes patients in all four CD4+ subsets. Sampled from patients, naive, central memory and Treg TCRB repertoires appeared more similar than those sampled from healthy donors. Whether HLA type influences TCRB rearrangement remained unresolved here.

The authors reverse transcribed all of the isolated RNA, so sequencing captured expressed TCRB transcripts. Sequencing was performed with immunoSEQ multiplex PCR; in TCRdb, only in-frame clones are kept and a portion is missing. The sample holds 250,000 to 300,000 clones, around an eighth seen once. This clonotype was sampled from a young man with type 1 diabetes. The chain links TRBV5-4 to TRBJ2-7, with D uncertain. The sample comprised naive CD4+ T cells from blood. The CDR3 sequence: CASSYGPYEQYF. CDR3 DNA: TGTGCCAGCAGCTATGGGCCCTACGAGCAGTACTTC.